What follows are 9 T cell receptor beta chains derived from one specimen sequenced in a study of blood T cells in healthy people across ages (dated by TCRdb to about 2015). The protocol used for the library was 5' RACE. The reads were generated on an Illumina HiSeq 2500. A second PCR of roughly 6 to 11 cycles was run with a J-beta primer mix and a sample-barcoded 5' primer. Using fastp trimming at Q25 and MiXCR clonotype assembly, TCRdb reanalyzed the public sequencing data and kept in-frame beta chains. Every CDR3 protein is listed once, alongside the most common genes and DNA of its rows. Counted in this sample were about 650,000 distinct CDR3 sequences; about 32% of them appeared once. The top ten constitute approximately 15% of the sample. What was sequenced was blood. The receptors were gathered from a woman older than 75 in good health. Donor details come from another sample of the same person, matched by shared clones.

Note on this clonotype: A much larger clone lies one base from this, so it may be a read error. V usage is TRBV7-6 and J usage is TRBJ2-1; 8 positions match TRBD1. The CDR3 runs 16 residues. Germline V gene lookup returns CDR1 SGHVS and CDR2 FNYEAQ. Trimming removed 0 bases from V and 10 bases from J; junction bases left unmatched: 11. CDR3 loop: CASSLAAGGKSYEQFF. The CDR3 DNA reads as TGTGCCAGCAGCTTAGCGGCAGGGGGCAAGTCCTACGAGCAGTTCTTC.

There are many counts of this clonotype. V usage is TRBV30 and J usage is TRBJ2-6; TRBD2 might be the D (5 bases). Trimming shortened V by 2 bases and J by 2 bases, and 10 bases separated the two germline ends. This CDR3 region has 15 residues. Looked up from germline, CDR1 is GTSNPN and CDR2 is SVGIG (reference sequence). In DNA, the CDR3 is TGTGCCTGGAGTAGGACCGGGACTGGGGCCAACGTCCTGACTTTC. Protein product: CAWSRTGTGANVLTF.

In its sample, this clonotype was seen a few times. This could be a read error, since a much larger clone is one nucleotide away. The chain employs TRBV6-2 or TRBV6-3 and TRBJ2-1; 9 bases map to TRBD2. The CDR3 is 14 residues long. Trimming took 6 bases from V and 12 from J; bases not matched to a gene: 12. Germline CDR1 MNHEY, CDR2 SVGEGT. CDR3 sequence (DNA): TGTGCCAGCAGGCAGACTAGCGGTGTTACAGTGCAGTTCTTC. Translating it yields CASRQTSGVTVQFF.

This clonotype was found many times. The chain links TRBV5-1 to TRBJ2-5; the match to TRBD2 covers 13 bases. The length of the CDR3 is 15 residues. V shed 8 bases, J shed 2 bases, and the junction held 6 bases outside the gene matches. Germline V gene data show CDR1 as SGHRS and CDR2 as YFSETQ. CDR3 DNA sequence: TGCGCCAGTCGACTAGCGGGGGGCCGTCAAGAGACCCAGTACTTC. Amino acid sequence: CASRLAGGRQETQYF.

The chain joins TRBV7-2 to TRBJ2-6; D is unresolved. Germline V gives CDR1 SGHTA, CDR2 FQGNSA. Trimming removed 5 bases from V and 1 base from J, with 9 bases in between. The CDR3 sequence is 15 residues long. In DNA, the CDR3 is TGTGCCAGCAGCACCCACTCATCTGGGGCCAACGTCCTGACTTTC. Residues: CASSTHSSGANVLTF.

On this clonotype: A much larger clone differs by one base, so this may be a read error. The V call is TRBV20-1, the J call TRBJ1-2; D is undetermined. The CDR3 is 12 residues long. With 3 bases removed from V and 6 bases from J, the gap between germline ends came to 11 bases. Germline CDR1 DFQATT, CDR2 SNEGSKA (reference sequence). In DNA form, the CDR3 reads TGCAGTGCTAGTCAGACCAACCATGGCTACACCTTC. Protein sequence: CSASQTNHGYTF.

This clonotype has just a few counts. This sequence may be a read error, since a much larger clone differs from it by one base. The rearrangement uses TRBV30 and TRBJ2-5; D unresolved. V was cut by 3 bases and J by 5 bases, with 16 bases left in between. The CDR3 runs to 14 residues. Germline V gene lookup returns CDR1 GTSNPN and CDR2 SVGIG (reference sequence). The CDR3 spells CAWRVHRVGETQYF. DNA for the CDR3: TGTGCCTGGAGGGTACATCGGGTGGGGGAGACCCAGTACTTC.

This chain uses TRBV4-1 with TRBJ2-7; TRBD2 matches 7 bases. This CDR3 region has 15 residues. J lost 3 bases, V lost 0 bases, and 5 bases had no gene match. Germline V CDR1 and CDR2: MGHRA, YSYEKL. In nucleotides, the CDR3 is TGCGCCAGCAGCCAAGATACGGGGGGAAACTACGAGCAGTACTTC. As protein: CASSQDTGGNYEQYF.

This clonotype was observed at least ten times. The V call is TRBV4-1, the J call TRBJ1-4; the D is unclear. CDR3 length: 12 amino acids. V was cut by 1 base and J by 8 bases, with 5 bases left in between. Germline CDR1 and CDR2: MGHRA and YSYEKL. In nucleotides, the CDR3 is TGCGCCAGCAGCCAAGTGAGGGAAAAACTGTTTTTT. It yields the protein CASSQVREKLFF.